The 2 T cell receptor beta chains given below trace back to one sample, sequenced in a study of blood T cells in healthy people across ages (dated by TCRdb to the mid-2010s). Library prep was done by 5' RACE. The sequencer was an Illumina HiSeq 2500. A second roughly 6 to 12 cycle PCR used a sample-barcoded 5' primer and a J-beta primer mix. TCRdb passed the public sequencing reads through fastp at Q25 and MiXCR, retaining productive beta sequences. Here each entry gathers all rows of one CDR3 protein and keeps the most common genes and DNA. The sample has roughly 1.6 million distinct CDR3 sequences on record, about 32% of them singletons. The ten largest clonotypes hold about 11% of the sample. Sequencing input: blood. Every receptor here comes from a woman in her 30s in good health.

The chain uses TRBV12-3 or TRBV12-4 and TRBJ1-1; D may be TRBD1 (6 bases). V lost 3 bases and J 7 bases, leaving 12 bases between the germline ends. CDR3 size: 13 residues. The CDR3 here is CASSFGGPLEAFF. In DNA form, the CDR3 reads TGTGCCAGCAGTTTTGGGGGGCCCCTTGAAGCTTTCTTT.

The rearrangement links TRBV6-1 to TRBJ1-2; TRBD1 matches 9 bases. The trim removed 1 base at V and 5 bases at J, leaving 5 bases unmatched. The CDR3 covers 15 residues. Germline CDR1 is MNHNS and CDR2 is SASEGT. This chain's CDR3 is CASSEVDGTGYGYTF. Here the CDR3 DNA reads TGTGCCAGCAGTGAAGTTGATGGGACAGGGTATGGCTACACCTTC.